This T cell receptor beta chain derives from a study of T cell responses to AZD1222 COVID-19 vaccine. Study-wide results and caveats: Along spike, vaccine-associated CD4 TCRs were found throughout, with dominance at 160-218 and 743-854. Of the AZD1222 recipients, only five to seven were seropositive at baseline.

A note on this clone: Its antigen is undetermined.

The CDR3 totals 12 residues. V dropped 3 bases and J dropped 6 bases, with 8 bases sitting between them. The protocol was immunoSEQ multiplex PCR, while the TCRdb copy is restricted to in-frame clones and leaves out a portion. The sample has more than 85,000 clones, roughly 90% seen once. The source was peripheral blood, collected 28 days after the second AZD1222 dose. The rearrangement links TRBV12-3 or TRBV12-4 to TRBJ1-1; no clear D gene. This TCR was sampled from an adult who received the AZD1222 COVID-19 vaccine. CDR3 sequence reads: CASSLEWAEAFF. DNA for the CDR3: TGTGCCAGCAGTTTGGAATGGGCTGAAGCTTTCTTT.